The clone carrying this TCR beta chain was observed at least ten times. Its antigen is undetermined. Found in a library prepared for alpha chains, this beta chain is an off-target read, and its abundance has little meaning. The CDR3 extends over 14 amino acids. The ends lost 0 bases at V and 1 base at J; junction bases unmatched: 0. Germline CDR1 is SGHNT and CDR2 is YYREEE (reference sequence). The data are from a study of HIV-infected patients and healthy controls. Study details: No general T-cell lymphocytopenia was present, and per-chain CDR3 totals resembled those of controls.

Study-level findings and limits: Treated samples reflected only about three months of therapy, arguably too short to observe immune reconstitution. Size-matching overweighted rare events from HIV-infected data when comparing patients with controls.

About 500 ng RNA was reverse transcribed with alpha and beta constant-region primers. Using multiplexing indices, alpha and beta chain libraries were generated apart by chain-specific third strand synthesis. TCRdb recomputed calls from the 5' RACE reads with MiXCR, one row per CDR3 protein. The data hold around 8,600 distinct CDR3 sequences, with approximately 6.3% observed a single time. Roughly three months, about 14 weeks, into antiretroviral therapy, follow-up blood was collected. The repertoire came from unfractionated whole blood and reflected all unsorted peripheral T cells. The sequences come from blood, collected during antiretroviral therapy. The gene calls are TRBV5-4 and TRBJ1-1, with 7 positions matching TRBD1. The receptor was isolated from an adult with HIV infection. The CDR3 sequence: CASSLGDRNTEAFF. The DNA of the CDR3 is TGTGCCAGCAGCTTGGGGGACAGGAACACTGAAGCTTTCTTT.